This T cell receptor (beta chain) stems from a study of cytomegalovirus exposure and HLA in healthy donors. Study conclusions and caveats: Later findings reportedly placed an Asian-associated ancestry cluster below the approximately 670-donor mean for N-insertions.

Remarks on this clone: Its antigen is not identified.

A multiplex PCR was run with 60 Vbeta primers and 13 Jbeta primers. Data came from immunoSEQ multiplex PCR; TCRdb stores just in-frame clones and leaves some out. The sample holds about 120,000 clones, over 70% seen once. With V trimmed by 0 bases and J by 4 bases, 11 bases remained unmatched. The CDR3 extends over 17 amino acids. The germline V gene encodes CDR1 SGHDT and CDR2 YYEEEE. This chain uses TRBV5-6 with TRBJ2-5; 8 bases match TRBD1. Material: PBMCs. The source is a man between 18 and 29 years old in good health and CMV-seropositive. The CDR3 spells CASSLGISGGASETQYF. The CDR3 coding sequence is TGTGCCAGCAGCTTGGGTATATCAGGGGGCGCTTCAGAGACCCAGTACTTC.